This T cell receptor (beta chain) is from a study of T cells in narcolepsy. Remarks on this clone: The antigen remains undetermined.

Trimming stripped 4 bases from V and 6 bases from J, with 25 bases between. CDR3 size: 16 residues. The germline V gene has CDR1 GTSNPN and CDR2 SVGIG (reference sequence). Generated by immunoSEQ multiplex PCR, the TCRdb table keeps only in-frame clones and is missing some. This table holds over 25,000 clones, roughly 79% found once. Study-level points and caveats: Same-patient CSF and blood CD4+ T cell clonotypes included HCRT-specific and TRIB2-specific autoreactive ones.

The receptor comes from a human donor in good health. The chain combines TRBV30 with TRBJ2-7; D is possibly TRBD1 or TRBD2 (5 bases each). What was sequenced was memory (CD45RA-) CD4+ T cells from blood. In nucleotides, the CDR3 is TGTGCCTGGATCCGTTCCCTGACTTACGAGGGGAGCGAGCAGTACTTC. Protein: CAWIRSLTYEGSEQYF.